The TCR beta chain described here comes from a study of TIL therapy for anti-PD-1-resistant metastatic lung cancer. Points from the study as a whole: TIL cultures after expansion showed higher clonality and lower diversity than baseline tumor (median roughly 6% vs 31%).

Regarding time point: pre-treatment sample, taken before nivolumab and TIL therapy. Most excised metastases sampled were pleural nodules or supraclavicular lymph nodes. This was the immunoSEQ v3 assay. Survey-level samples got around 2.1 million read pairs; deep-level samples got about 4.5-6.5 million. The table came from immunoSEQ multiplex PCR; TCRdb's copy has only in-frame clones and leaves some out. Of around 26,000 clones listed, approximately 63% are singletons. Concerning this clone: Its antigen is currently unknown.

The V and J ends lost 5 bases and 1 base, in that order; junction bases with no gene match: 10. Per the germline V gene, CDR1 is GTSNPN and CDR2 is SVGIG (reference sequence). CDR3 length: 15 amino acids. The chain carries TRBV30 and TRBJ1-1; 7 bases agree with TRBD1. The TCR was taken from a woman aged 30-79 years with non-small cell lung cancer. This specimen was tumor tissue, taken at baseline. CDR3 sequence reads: CAWDPGTAGNTEAFF. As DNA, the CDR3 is TGTGCCTGGGACCCTGGGACAGCCGGGAACACTGAAGCTTTCTTT.